This T cell receptor beta chain appears in the sequencing data of a study of pediatric ulcerative colitis (dated by TCRdb to the late 2010s). For context, the study as a whole: Among the ulcerative colitis patients, 6 or 7 had pancolitis and two had left-sided colitis, and histology in every patient was consistent with ulcerative colitis. From nine newly diagnosed, treatment-naive pediatric ulcerative colitis patients and a few non-IBD control children, paired blood and rectal samples were collected. Using the Pediatric Ulcerative Colitis Activity Index, two patients were classed as having mild disease, several as having moderate disease and three as having acute severe colitis.

Turning to this clone: What this receptor recognizes is not known. No base quality values were provided; no much bigger clone lies one nucleotide off.

Using the immunoSEQ TRB Survey service, rearranged CDR3 beta regions were amplified from genomic DNA with multiplex V and J primers. To keep sequencing depth the same across samples, survey-level depth of up to 500,000 reads per sample was applied. The libraries were purified, combined into pools and sequenced with Illumina technology. On the authors' methods: Productive clonality, sample overlap, pairwise scatters, CDR3 beta length, V/D/J gene usage and productiveness were all assessed with the immunoSEQ online tools. Calculated diversity was defined as the number of unique rearrangements divided by total templates times 100, and Shannon and Simpson indices were additionally computed. Z-score normalized data were analyzed by principal component analysis with the R prcomp function and the ggbiplot package. Morisita's index was used to quantify the clonal overlap between blood and rectum within each subject. Not all clones reach the TCRdb copy of this immuneACCESS table, which keeps in-frame sequences only. Checked studies attribute under half of the gap to unresolved V genes and leave the rest unexplained. That table is the source of V, J and clone size, and D and trimming were worked out from the DNA. The sample table lists about 36,000 clones, 60% to 75% of them with a count of one. The leading ten clones occupy 0.65% to 0.75% of the sample.

During colonoscopy, one to two pinch biopsies were obtained from the rectum for research. No immunosuppressive medication had been given to the ulcerative colitis patients before the diagnostic colonoscopy. Rectal biopsies were digested with proteinase K before DNA isolation. The Wizard kit (Promega) was used to extract genomic DNA from blood and intestinal samples. On the study overall, not on this receptor specifically: T cells from blood may have been included in the rectal pinch biopsies, particularly in patients with overt colitis. A couple of patients' blood samples yielded substantially fewer templates for technical reasons and were excluded from blood-rectal overlap analysis. The healthy control group was small, with only a handful of individuals. Because the repertoires came from total lymphocyte DNA, rare subsets such as regulatory T cells may have patterns that are not reflected. Rectal repertoire features separated controls, mild-moderate and acute severe colitis patients; acute severe colitis showed reduced rectal diversity due to clonal expansions. A couple of rectal CDR3 clonotypes turned up in every ulcerative colitis patient but in none of the controls. Compared with controls, ulcerative colitis patients showed significantly higher autologous blood-rectal clonal overlap, a finding that suggests increased T cell trafficking to inflamed tissue.

The TCR comes from a boy aged 10-17 years with moderate ulcerative colitis. Sequencing used gut tissue.

CDR3 region: CASTVTASIYGYTF. Read as DNA, the sequence is TGTGCCAGCACCGTAACAGCCAGCATCTATGGCTACACCTTC. The rearranged chain carries TRBV28 and TRBJ1-2; the D gene cannot be resolved reliably. V gives up 7 bases and J gives up 4 bases, and the segment between their germline ends measures 16 bases. CDR1 and CDR2 were assigned from the germline V gene as MDHEN and SYDVKM. Reading from cysteine to phenylalanine, the CDR3 counts 14 amino acids. Only CDR3 DNA is held: 42 bases, read in frame from base 1.